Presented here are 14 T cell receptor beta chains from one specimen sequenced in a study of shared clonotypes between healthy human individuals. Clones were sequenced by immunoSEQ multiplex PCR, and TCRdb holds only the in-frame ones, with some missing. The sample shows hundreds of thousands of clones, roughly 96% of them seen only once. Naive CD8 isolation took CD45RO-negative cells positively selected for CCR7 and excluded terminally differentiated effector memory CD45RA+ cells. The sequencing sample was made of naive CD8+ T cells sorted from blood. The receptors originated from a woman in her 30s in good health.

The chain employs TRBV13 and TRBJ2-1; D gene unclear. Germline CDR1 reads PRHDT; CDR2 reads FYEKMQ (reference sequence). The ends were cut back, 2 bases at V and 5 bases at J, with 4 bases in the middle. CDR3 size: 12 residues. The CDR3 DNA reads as TGTGCCAGCAGCTTAATCAACAATGAGCAGTTCTTC. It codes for CASSLINNEQFF.

The CDR3 DNA follows: TGTGCCAGCAGTTTATCTGCAGGGATGGGTTCCTACGAGCAGTACTTC. This sequence encodes CASSLSAGMGSYEQYF. The J gene is TRBJ2-7, the V gene TRBV27, with D maybe TRBD1 (5 bases). Trimming stripped 0 bases from V and 1 base from J, with 13 bases between. CDR3 size: 16 residues. The germline gives CDR1 MNHEY, CDR2 SMNVEV (reference sequence).

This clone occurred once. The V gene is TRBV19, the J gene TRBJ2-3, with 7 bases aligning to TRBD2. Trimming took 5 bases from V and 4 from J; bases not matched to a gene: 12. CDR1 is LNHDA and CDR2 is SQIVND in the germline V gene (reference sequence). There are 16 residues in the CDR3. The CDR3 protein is CASSAWEGFEADTQYF. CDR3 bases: TGTGCCAGTAGTGCCTGGGAGGGTTTTGAGGCAGATACGCAGTATTTT.

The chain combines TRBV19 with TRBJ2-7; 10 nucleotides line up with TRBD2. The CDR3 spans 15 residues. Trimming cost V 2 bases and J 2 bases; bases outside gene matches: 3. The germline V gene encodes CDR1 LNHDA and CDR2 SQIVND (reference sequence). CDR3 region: CASSILAGDAYEQYF. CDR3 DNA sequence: TGTGCCAGTAGTATACTAGCGGGAGACGCCTACGAGCAGTACTTC.

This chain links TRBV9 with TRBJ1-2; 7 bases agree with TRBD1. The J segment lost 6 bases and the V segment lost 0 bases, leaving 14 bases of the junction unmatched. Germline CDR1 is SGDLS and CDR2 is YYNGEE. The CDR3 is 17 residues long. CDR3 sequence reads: CASSVASGQLSTHGYTF. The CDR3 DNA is TGTGCCAGCAGCGTAGCTTCGGGACAGCTTTCCACACATGGCTACACCTTC. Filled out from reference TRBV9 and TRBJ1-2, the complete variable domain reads DSGVTQTPKHLITATGQRVTLRCSPRSGDLSVYWYQQSLDQGLQFLIQYYNGEERAKGNILERFSAQQFPDLHSELNLSSLELGDSALYFCASSVASGQLSTHGYTFGSGTRLTVV.

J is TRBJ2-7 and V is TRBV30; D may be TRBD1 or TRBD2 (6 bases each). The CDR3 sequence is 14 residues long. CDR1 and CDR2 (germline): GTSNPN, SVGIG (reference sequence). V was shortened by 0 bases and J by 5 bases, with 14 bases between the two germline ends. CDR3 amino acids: CAWSVMAGHDEQYF. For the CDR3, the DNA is TGTGCCTGGAGTGTAATGGCGGGACATGACGAGCAGTACTTC.

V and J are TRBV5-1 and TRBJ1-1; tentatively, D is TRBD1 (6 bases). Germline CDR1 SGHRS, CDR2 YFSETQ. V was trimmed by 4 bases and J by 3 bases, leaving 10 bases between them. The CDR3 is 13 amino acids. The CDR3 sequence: CASSVTGYTEAFF. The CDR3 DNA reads TGCGCCAGCAGCGTAACAGGGTACACTGAAGCTTTCTTT. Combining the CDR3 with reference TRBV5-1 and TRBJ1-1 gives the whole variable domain KAGVTQTPRYLIKTRGQQVTLSCSPISGHRSVSWYQQTPGQGLQFLFEYFSETQRNKGNFPGRFSGRQFSNSRSEMNVSTLELGDSALYLCASSVTGYTEAFFGQGTRLTVV.

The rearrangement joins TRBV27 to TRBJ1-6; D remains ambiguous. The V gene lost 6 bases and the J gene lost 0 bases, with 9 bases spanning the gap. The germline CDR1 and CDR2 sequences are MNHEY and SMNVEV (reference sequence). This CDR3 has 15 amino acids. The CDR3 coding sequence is TGTGCCAGCAGCCTACAGAGCTCCTATAATTCACCCCTCCACTTT. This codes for CASSLQSSYNSPLHF.

The CDR3 region has the DNA TGTGCCAGCAGCTTAGGTTTTGGGACTTGGGGGAACACCATATATTTT. Its protein is CASSLGFGTWGNTIYF. This chain links TRBV7-6 with TRBJ1-3; D may be TRBD1 (5 bases). This CDR3 has 16 residues. CDR1 and CDR2 (germline): SGHVS, FNYEAQ. V was clipped by 1 base and J by 7 bases, with 17 bases between them.

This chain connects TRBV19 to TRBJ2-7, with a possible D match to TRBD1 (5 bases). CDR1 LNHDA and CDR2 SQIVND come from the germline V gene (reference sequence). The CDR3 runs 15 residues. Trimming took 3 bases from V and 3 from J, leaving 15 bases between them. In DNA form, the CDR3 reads TGTGCCAGTAGTATGGGCACAGGCACCAACTACGAGCAGTACTTC. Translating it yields CASSMGTGTNYEQYF.

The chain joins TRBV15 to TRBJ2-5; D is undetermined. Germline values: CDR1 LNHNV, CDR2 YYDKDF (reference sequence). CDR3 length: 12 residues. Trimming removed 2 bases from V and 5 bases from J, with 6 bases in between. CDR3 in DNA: TGTGCCACCAGCAGATTGGGGGAGACCCAGTACTTC. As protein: CATSRLGETQYF. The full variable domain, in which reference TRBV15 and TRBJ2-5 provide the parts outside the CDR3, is DAMVIQNPRYQVTQFGKPVTLSCSQTLNHNVMYWYQQKSSQAPKLLFHYYDKDFNNEADTPDNFQSRRPNTSFCFLDIRSPGLGDTAMYLCATSRLGETQYFGPGTRLLVL.

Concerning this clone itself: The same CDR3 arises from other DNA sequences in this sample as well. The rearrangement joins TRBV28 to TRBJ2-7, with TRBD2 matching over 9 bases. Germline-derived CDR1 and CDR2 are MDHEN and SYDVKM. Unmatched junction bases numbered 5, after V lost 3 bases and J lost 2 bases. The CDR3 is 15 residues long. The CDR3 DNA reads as TGTGCCAGCAGTTTCTTGGCGGGAGGGCCCTACGAGCAGTACTTC. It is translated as CASSFLAGGPYEQYF.

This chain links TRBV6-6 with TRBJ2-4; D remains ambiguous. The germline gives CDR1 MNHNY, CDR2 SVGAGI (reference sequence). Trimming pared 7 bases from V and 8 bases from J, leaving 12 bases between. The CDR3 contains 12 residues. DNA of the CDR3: TGTGCCAGCACCATAGGGTGGGACATTCAGTACTTC. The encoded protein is CASTIGWDIQYF.

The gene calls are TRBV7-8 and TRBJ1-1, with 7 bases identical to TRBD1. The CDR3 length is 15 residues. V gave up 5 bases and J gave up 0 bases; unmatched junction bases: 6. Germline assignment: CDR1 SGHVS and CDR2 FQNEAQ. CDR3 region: CASSQTTGMNTEAFF. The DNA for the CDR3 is TGTGCCAGCAGCCAAACGACAGGGATGAACACTGAAGCTTTCTTT.